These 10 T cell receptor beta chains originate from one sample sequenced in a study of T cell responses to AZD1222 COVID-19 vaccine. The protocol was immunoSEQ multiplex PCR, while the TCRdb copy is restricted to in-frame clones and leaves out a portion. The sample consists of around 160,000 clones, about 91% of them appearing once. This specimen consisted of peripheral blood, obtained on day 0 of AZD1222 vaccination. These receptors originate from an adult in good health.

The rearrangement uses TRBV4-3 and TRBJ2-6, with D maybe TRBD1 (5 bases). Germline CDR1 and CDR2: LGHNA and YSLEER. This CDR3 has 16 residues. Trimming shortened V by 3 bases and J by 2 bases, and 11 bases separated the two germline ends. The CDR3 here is CASSQVAGTGANVLTF. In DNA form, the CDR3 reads TGCGCCAGCAGCCAGGTGGCAGGGACTGGGGCCAACGTCCTGACTTTC.

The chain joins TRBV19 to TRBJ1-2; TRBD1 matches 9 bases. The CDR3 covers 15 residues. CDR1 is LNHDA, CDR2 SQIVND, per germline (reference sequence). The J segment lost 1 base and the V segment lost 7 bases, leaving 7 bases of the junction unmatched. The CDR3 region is CASIRGTGLNYGYTF. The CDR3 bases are TGTGCCAGTATCCGAGGGACAGGGCTTAACTATGGCTACACCTTC.

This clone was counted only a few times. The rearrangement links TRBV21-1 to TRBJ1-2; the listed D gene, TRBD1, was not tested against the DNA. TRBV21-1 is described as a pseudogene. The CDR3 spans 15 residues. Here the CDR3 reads CASSVTGRVAYGYTF. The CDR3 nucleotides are TGTGCCAGCAGCGTGACAGGGAGAGTCGCCTATGGCTACACCTTC.

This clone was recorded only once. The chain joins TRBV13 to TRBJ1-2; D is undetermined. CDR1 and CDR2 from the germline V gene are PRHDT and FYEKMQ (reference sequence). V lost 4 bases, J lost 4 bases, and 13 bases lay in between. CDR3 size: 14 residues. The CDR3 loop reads CASSSRRVGYGYTF. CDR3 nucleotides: TGTGCCAGCAGCTCCAGGCGGGTTGGCTATGGCTACACCTTC.

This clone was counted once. Here the CDR3 DNA reads TGTGCCAGCAGCCCCGGTCTGGGACTAGCGGATCGGGGCGGGGGAAACATTCAGTACTTC. Encoded protein: CASSPGLGLADRGGGNIQYF. This chain joins TRBV4-2 and TRBJ2-4; 11 bases fit TRBD2. Germline CDR1 and CDR2: LGHNA and YNFKEQ. CDR3 length: 20 residues. Losses at the gene ends were 4 bases for V and 6 bases for J; bases not matched to a gene: 20.

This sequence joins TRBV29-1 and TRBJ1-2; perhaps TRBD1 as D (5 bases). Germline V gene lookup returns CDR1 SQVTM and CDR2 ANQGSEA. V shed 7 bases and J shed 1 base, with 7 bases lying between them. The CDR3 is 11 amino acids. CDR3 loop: CSDDSNYGYTF. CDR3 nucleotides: TGCAGCGATGACAGTAACTATGGCTACACCTTC.

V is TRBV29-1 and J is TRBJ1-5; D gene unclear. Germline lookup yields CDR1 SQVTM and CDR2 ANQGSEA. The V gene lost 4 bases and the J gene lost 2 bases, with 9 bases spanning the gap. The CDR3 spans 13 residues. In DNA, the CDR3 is TGCAGCGTTGTTAAGGATGGCAATCAGCCCCAGCATTTT. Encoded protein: CSVVKDGNQPQHF.

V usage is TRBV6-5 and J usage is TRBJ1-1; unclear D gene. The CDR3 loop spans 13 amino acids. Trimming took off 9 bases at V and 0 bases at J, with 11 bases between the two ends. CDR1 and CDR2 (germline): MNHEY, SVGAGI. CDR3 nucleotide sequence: TGTGCCAGTCATTACCGACTGAACACTGAAGCTTTCTTT. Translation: CASHYRLNTEAFF.

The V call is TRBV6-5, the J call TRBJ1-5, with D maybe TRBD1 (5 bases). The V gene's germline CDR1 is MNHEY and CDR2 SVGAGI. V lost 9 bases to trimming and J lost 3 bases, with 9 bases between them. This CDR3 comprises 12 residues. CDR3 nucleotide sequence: TGTGCCAGTCAGGGACCCAATCAGCCCCAGCATTTT. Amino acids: CASQGPNQPQHF.

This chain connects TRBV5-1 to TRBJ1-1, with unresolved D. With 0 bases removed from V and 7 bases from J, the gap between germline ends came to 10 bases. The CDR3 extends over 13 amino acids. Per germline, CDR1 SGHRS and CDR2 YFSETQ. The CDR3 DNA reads TGCGCCAGCAGCTTGGAGGCGGATCTTGAAGCTTTCTTT. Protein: CASSLEADLEAFF.